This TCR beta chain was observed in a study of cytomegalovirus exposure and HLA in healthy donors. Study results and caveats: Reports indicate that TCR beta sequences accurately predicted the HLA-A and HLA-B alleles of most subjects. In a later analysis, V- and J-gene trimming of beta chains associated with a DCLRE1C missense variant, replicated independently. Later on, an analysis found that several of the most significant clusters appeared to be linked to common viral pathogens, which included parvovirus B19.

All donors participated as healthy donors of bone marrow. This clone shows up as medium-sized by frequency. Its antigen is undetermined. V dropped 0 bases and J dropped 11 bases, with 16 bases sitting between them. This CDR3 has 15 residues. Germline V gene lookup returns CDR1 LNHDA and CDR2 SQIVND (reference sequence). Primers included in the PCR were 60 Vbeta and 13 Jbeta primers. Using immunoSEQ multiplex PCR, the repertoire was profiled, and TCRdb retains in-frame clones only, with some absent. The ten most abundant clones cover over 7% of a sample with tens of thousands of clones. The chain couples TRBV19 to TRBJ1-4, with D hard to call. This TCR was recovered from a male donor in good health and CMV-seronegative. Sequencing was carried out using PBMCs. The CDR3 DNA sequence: TGTGCCAGTAGTATAGAACAGTCGGCCACCTCTAAACTGTTTTTT. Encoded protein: CASSIEQSATSKLFF. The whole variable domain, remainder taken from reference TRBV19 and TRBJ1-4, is DGGITQSPKYLFRKEGQNVTLSCEQNLNHDAMYWYRQDPGQGLRLIYYSQIVNDFQKGDIAEGYSVSREKKESFPLTVTSAQKNPTAFYLCASSIEQSATSKLFFGSGTQLSVL.